This T cell receptor beta chain was captured in a study of T and B cells in COVID-19 patients. From blood, roughly 220-550 ng of genomic DNA served as TRB template. By sample share, this clonotype is medium-sized. TRB rearrangements were amplified by multiplex PCR with BIOMED2 TRB-A/B primers. TCRdb reanalysed the multiplex PCR reads using MiXCR and keeps one entry per CDR3 protein. The table shows about 1,200 distinct CDR3 sequences, with 21% occurring only once. Trimming took off 0 bases at V and 5 bases at J, with 14 bases between the two ends. Germline lookup yields CDR1 MNHNS and CDR2 SASEGT. CDR3 length equals 16 residues.

This TCR was sampled from a human donor with active COVID-19. The sequencing sample was made of blood. The chain links TRBV6-1 to TRBJ2-1; D might be TRBD1 or TRBD2, each matching 5 bases. CDR3 in DNA: TGTGCCAGCAGTGAAGCGATCGGGGCCGCTAACAATGAGCAGTTCTTC. Its protein product is CASSEAIGAANNEQFF.